This T cell receptor (beta chain) derives from a study of control samples from healthy donors and cancer patients. Trimming shortened V by 10 bases and J by 3 bases, and 15 bases separated the two germline ends. The CDR3 runs to 14 residues. Germline V gene lookup returns CDR1 MNHEY and CDR2 SMNVEV (reference sequence). Sequencing used immunoSEQ multiplex PCR; TCRdb keeps in-frame clones, though not all of them. This table holds about 190,000 clones. Sequenced input: blood. The chain uses TRBV27 and TRBJ2-2, with a tentative D call TRBD2 (6 bases). This TCR came from a woman in her thirties in good health. CDR3 DNA: TGTGCCACCAGGTGGGGGGTGGACACCGGGGAGCTGTTTTTT. Protein sequence: CATRWGVDTGELFF.